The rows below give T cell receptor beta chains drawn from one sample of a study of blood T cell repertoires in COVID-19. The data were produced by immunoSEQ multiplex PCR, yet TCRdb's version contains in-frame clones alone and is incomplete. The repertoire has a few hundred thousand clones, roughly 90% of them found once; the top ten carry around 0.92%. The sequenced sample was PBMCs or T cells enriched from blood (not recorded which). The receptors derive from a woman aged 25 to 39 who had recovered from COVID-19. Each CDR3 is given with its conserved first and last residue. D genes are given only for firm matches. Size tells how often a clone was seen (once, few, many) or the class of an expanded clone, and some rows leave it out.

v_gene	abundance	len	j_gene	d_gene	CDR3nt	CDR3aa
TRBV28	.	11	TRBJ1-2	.	TGTGCCAGCAGTTCAGGGTATGGCTACACCTTC	CASSSGYGYTF
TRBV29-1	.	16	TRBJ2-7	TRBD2	TGCAGCGTTGAGATCCCCGGGGGAGGGCTCTCCTACGAGCAGTACTTC	CSVEIPGGGLSYEQYF
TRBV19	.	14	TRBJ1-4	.	TGTGCCAGTAGTTATCGGGCAGGGGATGAAAAACTGTTTTTT	CASSYRAGDEKLFF
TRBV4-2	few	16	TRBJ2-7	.	TGTGCCAGCAGGTCAATTAACCAGGGTAAGACCTACGAGCAGTACTTC	CASRSINQGKTYEQYF
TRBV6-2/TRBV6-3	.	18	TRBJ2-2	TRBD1	TGTGCCAGCAGTTCGCAATTGCCCGGGACAGGCCACACCGGGGAGCTGTTTTTT	CASSSQLPGTGHTGELFF
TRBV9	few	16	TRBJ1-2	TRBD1	TGTGCCAGCAGCGTAGCCCCAGACAGGGGGCAGAGTGGCTACACCTTC	CASSVAPDRGQSGYTF
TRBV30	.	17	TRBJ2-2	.	TGTGCCTGGAGTGCCCCCCCCGGGACTGTAGGCACCGGGGAGCTGTTTTTT	CAWSAPPGTVGTGELFF
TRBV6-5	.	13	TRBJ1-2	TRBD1	TGTGCCAGCACCGGACAGGGGAGGAGCGGCTACACCTTC	CASTGQGRSGYTF
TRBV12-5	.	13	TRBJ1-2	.	TGTGCTAGTGGACCCGGACAGAACTATGGCTACACCTTC	CASGPGQNYGYTF
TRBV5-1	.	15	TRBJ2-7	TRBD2	TGCGCCAGCAGCCAGGGACTAGCGGAGATATACGAGCAGTACTTC	CASSQGLAEIYEQYF
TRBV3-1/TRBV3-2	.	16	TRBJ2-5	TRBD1	TGTGCCAGCAGCTTGGCGGGACAGGGGATGTTACAGACCCAGTACTTC	CASSLAGQGMLQTQYF
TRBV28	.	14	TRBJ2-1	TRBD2	TGTGCCACAGCAGCCGGCGGGAGCCACAATGAGCAGTTCTTC	CATAAGGSHNEQFF
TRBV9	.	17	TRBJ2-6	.	TGTGCCAGCAGCGCCTCAGGTCCCCTCGGTGGGGCCAACGTCCTGACTTTC	CASSASGPLGGANVLTF
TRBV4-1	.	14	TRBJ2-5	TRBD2	TGCGCCAGCAGCCAAGAAACTAGCGTGGAGACCCAGTACTTC	CASSQETSVETQYF
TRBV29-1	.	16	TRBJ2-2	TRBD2	TGCAGCGTTGGCCCGGCGGGGGGCCTGAACACCGGGGAGCTGTTTTTT	CSVGPAGGLNTGELFF
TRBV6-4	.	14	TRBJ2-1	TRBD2	TGTGCCAGCAGTGACCAACTGGGGGCGGGAGGGCAGTTCTTC	CASSDQLGAGGQFF
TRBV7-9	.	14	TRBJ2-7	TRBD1	TGTGCCAGCAGCTTACGACAGGGATGGAGCGAGCAGTACTTC	CASSLRQGWSEQYF
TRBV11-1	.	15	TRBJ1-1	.	TGTGCCAGCAGCCATGACAGGTTACCGAACACTGAAGCTTTCTTT	CASSHDRLPNTEAFF
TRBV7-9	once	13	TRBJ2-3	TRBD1	TGTGCCAGCCTACAGGGGTCCTTGGATACGCAGTATTTT	CASLQGSLDTQYF
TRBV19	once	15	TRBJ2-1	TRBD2	TGTGCCAGTCAAATGACTAGCGGTTCCTACAATGAGCAGTTCTTC	CASQMTSGSYNEQFF
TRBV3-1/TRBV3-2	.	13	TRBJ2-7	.	TGTGCCAGCAGCCTAACCTCCCAGGGCGAGCAGTACTTC	CASSLTSQGEQYF
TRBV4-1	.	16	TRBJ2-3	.	TGCGCCAGCAGCCAAGGTGAATCTAGATTTAAAGATACGCAGTATTTT	CASSQGESRFKDTQYF
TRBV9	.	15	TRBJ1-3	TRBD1	TGTGCCAGCAGCGTAGATGGACAGGGAGGAGACACCATATATTTT	CASSVDGQGGDTIYF
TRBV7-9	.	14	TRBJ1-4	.	TGTGCCAGCAGCCACGGGACAACTAATGAAAAACTGTTTTTT	CASSHGTTNEKLFF
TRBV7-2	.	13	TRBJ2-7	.	TGTGCCAGCAGCGTTACCCGAGGCTACGAGCAGTACTTC	CASSVTRGYEQYF
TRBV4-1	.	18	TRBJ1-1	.	TGCGCCAGCAGCCAAAAGGGAGTCCAGTCCCTCATGAACACTGAAGCTTTCTTT	CASSQKGVQSLMNTEAFF
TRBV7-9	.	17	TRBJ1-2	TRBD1	TGTGCCAGCAGCCGCCAGGCCGGGACAGTGACCTTCTATGGCTACACCTTC	CASSRQAGTVTFYGYTF
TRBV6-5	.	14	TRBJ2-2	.	TGTGCCAGCAGAGAGTGGCTACTAGGTGGGGAGCTGTTTTTT	CASREWLLGGELFF
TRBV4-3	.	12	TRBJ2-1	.	TGCGCCAGTTCGGGGGACTACAATGAGCAGTTCTTC	CASSGDYNEQFF
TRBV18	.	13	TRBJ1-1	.	TGTGCCAGCTCACCGGCGGGGAACACTGAAGCTTTCTTT	CASSPAGNTEAFF
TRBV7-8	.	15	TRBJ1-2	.	TGTGCCAGCAGCTTAGCTCGGGTTGGTATCCTTGGCTACACCTTC	CASSLARVGILGYTF
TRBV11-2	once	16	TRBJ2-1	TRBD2	TGTGCCAGCAGCTTAGATGGGGGACTAGCGGCGGAGGAGCAGTTCTTC	CASSLDGGLAAEEQFF
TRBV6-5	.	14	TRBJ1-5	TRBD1	TGTGCCAGCAGCCGACAGGGGGCCCGGCAGCCCCAGCATTTT	CASSRQGARQPQHF
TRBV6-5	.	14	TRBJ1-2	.	TGTGCCAGCTACAGGACAGCAGCTAACTATGGCTACACCTTC	CASYRTAANYGYTF
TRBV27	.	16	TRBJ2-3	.	TGTGCCAGCACCCCCAGCTGGGGCGAATACACAGATACGCAGTATTTT	CASTPSWGEYTDTQYF
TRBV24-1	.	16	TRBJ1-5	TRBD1	TGTGCCACCAGTGAGACTGGACAGGGGTTTGATCAGCCCCAGCATTTT	CATSETGQGFDQPQHF
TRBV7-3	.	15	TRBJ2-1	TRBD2	TGTGCCAGCAGCCTAGCGGGAGGGCTCCTCAATGAGCAGTTCTTC	CASSLAGGLLNEQFF
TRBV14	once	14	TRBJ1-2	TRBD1	TGTGCCAGCAGCCAAGGGACAGGGTCTTTTGGCTACACCTTC	CASSQGTGSFGYTF
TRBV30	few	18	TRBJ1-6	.	TGTGCCTGGAGTGGGTCAGACGAGGGTAGCTCCTATAATTCACCCCTCCACTTT	CAWSGSDEGSSYNSPLHF
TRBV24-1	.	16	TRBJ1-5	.	TGTGCCACCAGTGATTCGACAGCGTATAGCAATCAGCCCCAGCATTTT	CATSDSTAYSNQPQHF
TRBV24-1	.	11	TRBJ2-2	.	TGTGCCACGAGGAACACCGGGGAGCTGTTTTTT	CATRNTGELFF
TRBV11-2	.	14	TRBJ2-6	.	TGTGCCAGCAGGCGAATCTCTGGGGCCAACGTCCTGACTTTC	CASRRISGANVLTF
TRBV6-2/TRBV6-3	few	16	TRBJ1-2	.	TGTGCCAGCAGTTACTCCCCCCGACAGTTTCTCTATGGCTACACCTTC	CASSYSPRQFLYGYTF